The clone carrying this T cell receptor (beta chain) was found a few times. Its antigen is still unknown. The sample is drawn from a study of beta chain features in type 1 diabetes. Sorting that relied on CD45RO/CCR7/CD25/CD127/CD95/CD27 yielded CD4+ naive, central memory, regulatory and stem cell-like memory cells. The sequenced template was cDNA made from the entire isolated RNA. Method: immunoSEQ multiplex PCR; TCRdb's copy keeps in-frame clones and lacks some. The sample lists hundreds of thousands of clones, around an eighth seen once, with roughly 0.04% in the top ten. General study results and limits: Across all four CD4+ subsets, people with type 1 diabetes showed modestly shorter TCRB CDR3s.

The TCR sequence derives from a man aged 18 to 29 with type 1 diabetes. Sequencing used naive CD4+ T cells from blood.

The CDR3 reads CASSLRWREANTGELFF. DNA of the CDR3: TGTGCCAGCAGCTTACGTTGGCGGGAAGCGAACACCGGGGAGCTGTTTTTT. V usage is TRBV7-2 and J usage is TRBJ2-2, with a tentative D call TRBD2 (6 bases). Germline values: CDR1 SGHTA, CDR2 FQGNSA. This CDR3 is built from 17 residues. Trimming left V 2 bases short and J 0 bases short, with 13 bases between.